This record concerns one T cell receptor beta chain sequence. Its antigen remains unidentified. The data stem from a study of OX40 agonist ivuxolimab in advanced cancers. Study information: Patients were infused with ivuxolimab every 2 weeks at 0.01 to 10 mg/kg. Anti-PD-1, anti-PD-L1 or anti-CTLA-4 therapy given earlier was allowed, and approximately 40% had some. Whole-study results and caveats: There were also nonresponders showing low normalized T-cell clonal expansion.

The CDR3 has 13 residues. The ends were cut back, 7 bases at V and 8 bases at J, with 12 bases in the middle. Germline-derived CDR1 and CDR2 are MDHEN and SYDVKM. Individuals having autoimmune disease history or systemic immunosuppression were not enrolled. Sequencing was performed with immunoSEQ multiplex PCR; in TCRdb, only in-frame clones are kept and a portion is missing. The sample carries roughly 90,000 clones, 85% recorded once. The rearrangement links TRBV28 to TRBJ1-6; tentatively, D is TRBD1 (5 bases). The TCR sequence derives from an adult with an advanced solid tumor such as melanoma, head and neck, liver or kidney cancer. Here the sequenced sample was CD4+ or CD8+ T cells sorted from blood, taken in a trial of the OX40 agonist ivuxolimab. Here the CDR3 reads CASTPVGDSPLHF. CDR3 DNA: TGTGCCAGCACCCCGGTGGGGGATTCACCCCTCCACTTT.